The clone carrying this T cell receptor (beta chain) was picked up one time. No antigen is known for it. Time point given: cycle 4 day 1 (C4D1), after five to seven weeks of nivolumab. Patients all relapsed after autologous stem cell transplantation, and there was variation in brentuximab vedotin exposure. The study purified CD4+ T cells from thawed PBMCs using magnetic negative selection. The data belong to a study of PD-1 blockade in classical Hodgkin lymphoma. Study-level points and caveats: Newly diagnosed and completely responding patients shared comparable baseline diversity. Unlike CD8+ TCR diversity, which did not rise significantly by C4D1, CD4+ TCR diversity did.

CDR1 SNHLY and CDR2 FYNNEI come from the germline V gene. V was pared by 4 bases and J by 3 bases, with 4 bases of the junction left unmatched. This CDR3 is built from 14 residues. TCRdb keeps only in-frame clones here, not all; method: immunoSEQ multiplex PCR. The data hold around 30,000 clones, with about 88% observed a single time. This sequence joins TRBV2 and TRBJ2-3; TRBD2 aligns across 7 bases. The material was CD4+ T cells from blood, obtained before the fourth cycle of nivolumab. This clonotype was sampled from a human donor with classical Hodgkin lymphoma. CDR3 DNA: TGTGCCAGCAGTGCCGGACTAGTAACAGATACGCAGTATTTT. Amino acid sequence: CASSAGLVTDTQYF.